Presented here are 8 T cell receptor beta chains from one specimen sequenced in a study of blood T cell repertoires in COVID-19. Produced via immunoSEQ multiplex PCR; TCRdb's table is partial and in-frame only. This sample carries a few hundred thousand clones, 86% of them seen once, and the ten largest clones take around 1.8%. Sequenced: peripheral blood. Receptor source: a man aged 25-45 years with active or convalescent COVID-19.

The chain has TRBV7-9 and TRBJ1-4, with 7 bases aligning to TRBD1. The CDR3 sequence is 13 residues long. Per the germline V gene, CDR1 is SEHNR and CDR2 is FQNEAQ (reference sequence). After removal of 5 bases from V and 12 bases from J, the junction contained 9 bases not matched to a gene. The CDR3 spells CASSVATGVELFF. CDR3 nucleotides: TGTGCCAGCAGCGTCGCCACAGGGGTGGAACTGTTTTTT.

The chain links TRBV9 to TRBJ1-3; 7 bases are a match to TRBD1. This CDR3 contains 20 residues. V dropped 3 bases and J dropped 0; count of bases not matched to a gene: 18. Germline-derived CDR1 and CDR2 are SGDLS and YYNGEE. CDR3 in amino acids: CASSGRTDTGAQNSGNTIYF. The CDR3 DNA reads TGTGCCAGCAGCGGAAGAACGGATACAGGGGCCCAAAACTCTGGAAACACCATATATTTT.

The chain links TRBV3-1 (or the pseudogene TRBV3-2) to TRBJ1-5, with D hard to call. Trimming shortened V by 2 bases and J by 5 bases, and 4 bases separated the two germline ends. The germline gives CDR1 LGHDT, CDR2 YNNKEL (reference sequence). The CDR3 contains 12 residues. The DNA of the CDR3 is TGTGCCAGCAGCCAATTCGATCAGCCCCAGCATTTT. It encodes CASSQFDQPQHF.

The J gene is TRBJ1-4, the V gene TRBV19; 7 nucleotides agree with TRBD1. The J segment lost 4 bases and the V segment lost 9 bases, leaving 8 bases of the junction unmatched. The germline gives CDR1 LNHDA, CDR2 SQIVND (reference sequence). The CDR3 loop spans 14 amino acids. CDR3 DNA: TGTGCCAGCGCCCGACAGGGAGGTAATGAAAAACTGTTTTTT. This sequence encodes CASARQGGNEKLFF. The full variable domain, completed using reference TRBV19 and TRBJ1-4, is DGGITQSPKYLFRKEGQNVTLSCEQNLNHDAMYWYRQDPGQGLRLIYYSQIVNDFQKGDIAEGYSVSREKKESFPLTVTSAQKNPTAFYLCASARQGGNEKLFFGSGTQLSVL.

The rearrangement uses TRBV19 and TRBJ1-1, with TRBD1 as a possible D gene (6 bases). Trimming removed 5 bases at V and 0 bases at J, with 13 bases between. Germline values: CDR1 LNHDA, CDR2 SQIVND (reference sequence). This CDR3 is 15 amino acids long. CDR3 region: CASSAGGSMNTEAFF. For the CDR3, the DNA is TGTGCCAGTAGTGCTGGGGGCAGCATGAACACTGAAGCTTTCTTT.

A single count supports this clone. The chain employs TRBV4-3 and TRBJ1-4, with D maybe TRBD1 (5 bases). This CDR3 spans 19 amino acids. V was trimmed by 0 bases and J by 4 bases, leaving 21 bases between them. The germline V gene has CDR1 LGHNA and CDR2 YSLEER. CDR3 coding DNA: TGCGCCAGCAGCCAAGATCTTGCTTTGACGGGGGTCAATAATGAAAAACTGTTTTTT. Its translation is CASSQDLALTGVNNEKLFF.

The chain is built from TRBV5-1 and TRBJ2-6, with D possibly matching TRBD2 (7 bases). V lost 4 bases and J 1 base, leaving 18 bases between the germline ends. The germline CDR1 and CDR2 sequences are SGHRS and YFSETQ. The CDR3 spans 18 residues. CDR3: CASSPFVGGASGANVLTF. The CDR3 region has the DNA TGCGCCAGCAGCCCTTTCGTGGGGGGGGCGTCTGGGGCCAACGTCCTGACTTTC.

The chain joins TRBV5-1 to TRBJ1-1; the D gene is possibly TRBD1 (6 bases). With 0 bases removed from V and 3 bases from J, the gap between germline ends came to 12 bases. CDR3 length: 15 residues. CDR1 is SGHRS, CDR2 YFSETQ, per germline. The CDR3 loop is CASSLGQGRDTEAFF. The DNA of the CDR3 is TGCGCCAGCAGCTTGGGGCAGGGGAGGGACACTGAAGCTTTCTTT.